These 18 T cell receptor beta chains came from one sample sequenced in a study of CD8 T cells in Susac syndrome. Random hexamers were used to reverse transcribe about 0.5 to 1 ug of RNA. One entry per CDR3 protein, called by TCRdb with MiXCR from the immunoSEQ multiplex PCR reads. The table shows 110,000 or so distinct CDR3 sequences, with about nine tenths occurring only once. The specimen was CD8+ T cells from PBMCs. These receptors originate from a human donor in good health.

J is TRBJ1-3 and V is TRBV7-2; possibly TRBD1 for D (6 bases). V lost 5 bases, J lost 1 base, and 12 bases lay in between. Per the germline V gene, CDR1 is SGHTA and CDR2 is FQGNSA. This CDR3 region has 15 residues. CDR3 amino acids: CASSSTGPSGNTIYF. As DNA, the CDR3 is TGTGCCAGCAGCAGTACAGGGCCTTCTGGAAACACCATATATTTT.

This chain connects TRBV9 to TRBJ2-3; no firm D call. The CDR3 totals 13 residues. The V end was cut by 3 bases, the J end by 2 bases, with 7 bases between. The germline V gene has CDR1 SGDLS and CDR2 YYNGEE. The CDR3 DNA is TGTGCCAGCAGCGCCCCCCCCACAGATACGCAGTATTTT. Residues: CASSAPPTDTQYF.

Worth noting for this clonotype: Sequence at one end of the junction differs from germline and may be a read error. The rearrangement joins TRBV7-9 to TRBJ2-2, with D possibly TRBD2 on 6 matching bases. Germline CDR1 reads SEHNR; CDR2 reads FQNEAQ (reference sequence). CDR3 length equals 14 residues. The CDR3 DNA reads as TGTGCCAGCAGGTTAGCGGAGAACACCGGGGAGCTGTTTTTT. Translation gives CASRLAENTGELFF.

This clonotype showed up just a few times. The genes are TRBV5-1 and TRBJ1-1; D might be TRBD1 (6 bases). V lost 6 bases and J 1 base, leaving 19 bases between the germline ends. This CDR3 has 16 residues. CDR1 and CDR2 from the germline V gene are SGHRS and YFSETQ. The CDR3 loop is CASKADSLSGNTEAFF. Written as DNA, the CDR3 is TGCGCCAGCAAGGCGGACAGCTTAAGCGGGAACACTGAAGCTTTCTTT.

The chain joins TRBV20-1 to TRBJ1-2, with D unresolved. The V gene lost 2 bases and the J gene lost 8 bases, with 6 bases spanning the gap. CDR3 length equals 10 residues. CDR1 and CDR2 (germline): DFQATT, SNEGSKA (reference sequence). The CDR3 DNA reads TGCAGTGCTAGAAGGGAGGGCTACACCTTC. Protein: CSARREGYTF.

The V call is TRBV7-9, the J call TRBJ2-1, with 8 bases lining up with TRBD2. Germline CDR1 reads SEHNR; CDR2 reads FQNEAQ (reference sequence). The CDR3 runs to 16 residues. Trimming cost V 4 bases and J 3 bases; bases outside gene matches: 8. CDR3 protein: CASSSNSGGNYNEQFF. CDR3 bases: TGTGCCAGCAGCTCCAATTCGGGGGGGAACTACAATGAGCAGTTCTTC.

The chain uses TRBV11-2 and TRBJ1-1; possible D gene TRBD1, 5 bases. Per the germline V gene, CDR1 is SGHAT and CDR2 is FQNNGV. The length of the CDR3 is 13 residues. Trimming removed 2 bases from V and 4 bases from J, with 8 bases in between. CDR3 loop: CASSLQGVTEAFF. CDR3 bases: TGTGCCAGCAGCTTACAAGGGGTCACTGAAGCTTTCTTT.

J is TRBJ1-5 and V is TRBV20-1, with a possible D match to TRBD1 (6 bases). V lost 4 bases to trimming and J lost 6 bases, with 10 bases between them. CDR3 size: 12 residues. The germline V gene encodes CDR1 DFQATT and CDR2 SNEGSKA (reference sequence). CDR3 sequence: CSAKAGAQPQHF. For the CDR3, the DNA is TGCAGTGCTAAGGCAGGGGCTCAGCCCCAGCATTTT.

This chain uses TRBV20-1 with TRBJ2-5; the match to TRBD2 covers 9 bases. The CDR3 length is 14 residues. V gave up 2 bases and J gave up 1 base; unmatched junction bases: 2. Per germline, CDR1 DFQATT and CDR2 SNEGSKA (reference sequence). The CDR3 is CSARPAGGQETQYF. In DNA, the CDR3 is TGCAGTGCTAGACCAGCGGGGGGCCAAGAGACCCAGTACTTC.

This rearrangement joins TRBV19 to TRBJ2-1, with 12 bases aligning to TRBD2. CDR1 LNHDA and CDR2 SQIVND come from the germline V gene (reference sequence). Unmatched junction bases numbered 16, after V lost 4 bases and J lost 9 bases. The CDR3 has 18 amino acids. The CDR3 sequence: CASSTRGKLAGGPGEQFF. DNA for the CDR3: TGTGCCAGTAGTACTCGGGGCAAGCTAGCGGGGGGGCCGGGTGAGCAGTTCTTC.

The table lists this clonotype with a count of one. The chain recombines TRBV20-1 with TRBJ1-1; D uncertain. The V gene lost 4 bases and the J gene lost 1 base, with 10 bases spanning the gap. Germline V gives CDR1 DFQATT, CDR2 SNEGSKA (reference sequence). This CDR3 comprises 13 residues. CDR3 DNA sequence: TGCAGTGCTATACGTGGCGGGAACACTGAAGCTTTCTTT. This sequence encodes CSAIRGGNTEAFF.

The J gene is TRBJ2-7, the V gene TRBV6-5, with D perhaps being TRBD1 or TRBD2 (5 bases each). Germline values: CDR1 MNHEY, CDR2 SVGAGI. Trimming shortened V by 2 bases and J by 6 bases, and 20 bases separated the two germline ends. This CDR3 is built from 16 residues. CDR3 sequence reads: CASSYGDRFGAGEQYF. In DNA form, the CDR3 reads TGTGCCAGCAGTTACGGTGATCGCTTCGGGGCAGGCGAGCAGTACTTC.

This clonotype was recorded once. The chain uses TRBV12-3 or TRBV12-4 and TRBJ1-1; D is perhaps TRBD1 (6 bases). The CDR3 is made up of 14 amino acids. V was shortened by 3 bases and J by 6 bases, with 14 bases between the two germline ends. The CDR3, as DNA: TGTGCCAGCAGTTTCCGGGGGGGCGTCCCTGAAGCTTTCTTT. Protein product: CASSFRGGVPEAFF.

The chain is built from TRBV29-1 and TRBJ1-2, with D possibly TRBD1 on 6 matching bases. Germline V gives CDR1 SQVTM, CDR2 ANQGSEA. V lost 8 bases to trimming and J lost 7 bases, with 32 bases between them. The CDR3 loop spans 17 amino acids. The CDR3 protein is CSINRDQHAVQGGGYTF. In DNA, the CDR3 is TGCAGCATCAACAGGGACCAGCACGCCGTCCAAGGAGGTGGCTACACCTTC.

The CDR3 loop reads CSARAFVPASVNTGELFF. The CDR3, as DNA: TGCAGTGCTAGAGCCTTCGTACCCGCTAGCGTTAACACCGGGGAGCTGTTTTTT. This rearrangement joins TRBV20-1 to TRBJ2-2; a possible D gene is TRBD2 (6 bases). The CDR3 extends over 18 amino acids. CDR1 and CDR2 from the germline V gene are DFQATT and SNEGSKA (reference sequence). Trimming removed 1 base at V and 2 bases at J, with 20 bases between.

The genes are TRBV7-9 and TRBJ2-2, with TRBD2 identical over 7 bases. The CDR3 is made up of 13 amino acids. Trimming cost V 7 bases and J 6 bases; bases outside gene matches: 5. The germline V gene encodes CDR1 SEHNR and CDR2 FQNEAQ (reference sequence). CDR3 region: CASKTSESGELFF. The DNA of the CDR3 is TGTGCCAGCAAAACTAGCGAGTCCGGGGAGCTGTTTTTT.

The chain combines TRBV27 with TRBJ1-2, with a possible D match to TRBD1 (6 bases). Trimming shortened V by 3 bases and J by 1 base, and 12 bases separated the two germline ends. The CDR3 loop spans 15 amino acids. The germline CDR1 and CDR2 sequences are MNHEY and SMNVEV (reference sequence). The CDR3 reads CASSFGGQLNYGYTF. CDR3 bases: TGTGCCAGCAGTTTTGGCGGACAGCTTAACTATGGCTACACCTTC.

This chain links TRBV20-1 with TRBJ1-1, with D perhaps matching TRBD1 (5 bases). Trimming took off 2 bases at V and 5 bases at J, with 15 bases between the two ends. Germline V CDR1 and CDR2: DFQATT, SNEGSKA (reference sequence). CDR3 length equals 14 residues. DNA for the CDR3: TGCAGTGCTAGACTCCCGACCGGGGGGACTGAAGCTTTCTTT. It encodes CSARLPTGGTEAFF.